These T cell receptor beta chains were read from a single sample in a study of CXCR3-negative and CXCR3-positive naive CD8 T cells. TCRdb processed the 5' RACE reads again and assigns one entry to each CDR3 protein, with no DNA. The sample holds about 40,000 distinct CDR3 sequences. Sequenced material: memory CD8+ T cells from blood. The source of these receptors is a human donor in good health. Some clones in this sample may be carry-over from other donors' samples. CDR3s include the opening cysteine and the closing phenylalanine or tryptophan. The size of a clone is reported for some rows only, either as once, few or many, or as a class for expanded clones.

-,TRBV29-1,TRBJ2-5,CSVVEGGSKETQYF
-,TRBV30,TRBJ2-1,CAWSVSLHGEQFF
-,TRBV23-1,TRBJ2-1,CASSQPPPGQGNNEQFF
-,TRBV9,TRBJ1-4,CASSATRGGINEKLFF
-,TRBV7-9,TRBJ2-5,CASSLRGGEETQYF
-,TRBV11-3,TRBJ2-1,CASSSRTGTGEFNEQFF
-,TRBV29-1,TRBJ1-2,CSVDRRWDYGYTF
-,TRBV9,TRBJ1-2,CASSGGNYGYTF
-,TRBV29-1,TRBJ2-3,CSVEGRIGTRTGMDTQYF
-,TRBV7-2,TRBJ2-7,CASTPPGTGGYYEQYF
-,TRBV29-1,TRBJ2-3,CSVGTGEADRQYF
-,TRBV5-6,TRBJ2-1,CASSLAGTVALLDEQFF
-,TRBV6-5,TRBJ2-5,CASSYSLSRQETQYF
-,TRBV29-1,TRBJ1-1,CSVTGYPNTEAFF
-,TRBV7-2,TRBJ2-7,CASSQMEPPYEQYF
-,TRBV29-1,TRBJ1-4,CSVEDQGQGAWKEKLFF
-,TRBV28,TRBJ2-3,CASSRLLAGPSTDTQYF
-,TRBV12-5,TRBJ1-1,CASGSPGGRYTEAFF
-,TRBV11-3,TRBJ2-5,CASSLGVMGETQYF
medium-sized,TRBV20-1,TRBJ2-7,CSAKSLGRDYEQYF
-,TRBV29-1,TRBJ2-1,CSVEESTEITQFF
-,TRBV7-9,TRBJ2-2,CASSLVPSRNTGELFF
-,TRBV5-1,TRBJ2-7,CASGDNPGQVYEQYF
-,TRBV15,TRBJ2-4,CATNPSKAKNIQYF
-,TRBV6-2/TRBV6-3,TRBJ1-1,CASSNTGGTEAFF
-,TRBV20-1,TRBJ2-3,CSARVAVWTDTQYF
-,TRBV29-1,TRBJ2-2,CSVEDHTGELFF
-,TRBV7-2,TRBJ2-3,CASSLEVGVGRTDTQYF
-,TRBV2,TRBJ2-7,CASRGTGATYEQYF
-,TRBV6-5,TRBJ2-5,CASSYSDGRALETQYF
-,TRBV29-1,TRBJ1-2,CSAMDTNYGYTF
-,TRBV7-9,TRBJ2-5,CAGSPPRTTEETQYF
-,TRBV13,TRBJ2-1,CASILTSGGPITEQFF
-,TRBV4-1,TRBJ2-2,CASNSGQGAAYGELFF
-,TRBV20-1,TRBJ2-5,CSARGLAGGFHETQYF
-,TRBV28,TRBJ2-1,CASSLLGGGNEQFF
-,TRBV6-5,TRBJ2-4,CASSKRGDDKNIQYF
-,TRBV12-3/TRBV12-4,TRBJ2-1,CASSFGKIDEQFF
-,TRBV6-6,TRBJ2-7,CASSPGTYEQYF
-,TRBV12-3/TRBV12-4,TRBJ2-7,CASSLAPRGDEQYF
-,TRBV7-2,TRBJ2-4,CASSFQAGGSPYF